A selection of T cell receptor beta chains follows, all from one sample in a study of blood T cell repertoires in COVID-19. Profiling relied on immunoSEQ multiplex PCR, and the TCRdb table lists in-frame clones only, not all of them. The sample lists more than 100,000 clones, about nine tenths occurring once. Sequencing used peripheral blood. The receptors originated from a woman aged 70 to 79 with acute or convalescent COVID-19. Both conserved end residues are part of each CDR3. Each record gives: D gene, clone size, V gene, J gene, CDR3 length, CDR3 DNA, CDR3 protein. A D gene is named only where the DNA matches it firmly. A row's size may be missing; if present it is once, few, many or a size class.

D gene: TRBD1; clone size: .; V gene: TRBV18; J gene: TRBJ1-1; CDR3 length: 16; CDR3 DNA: TGTGCCAGCTCACCACCAGGGGGCCGGATGAACACTGAAGCTTTCTTT; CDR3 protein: CASSPPGGRMNTEAFF
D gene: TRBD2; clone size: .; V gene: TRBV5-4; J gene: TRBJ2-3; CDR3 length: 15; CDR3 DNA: TGTGCCAGCAGCAAGGGACTAGCCGAAACAGATACGCAGTATTTT; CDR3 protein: CASSKGLAETDTQYF
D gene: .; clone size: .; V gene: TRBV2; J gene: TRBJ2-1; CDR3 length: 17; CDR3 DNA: TGTGCCAGCAGTGAAGCCCCTCCCTGGCGAGGGTTGGTTGAGCAGTTCTTC; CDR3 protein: CASSEAPPWRGLVEQFF
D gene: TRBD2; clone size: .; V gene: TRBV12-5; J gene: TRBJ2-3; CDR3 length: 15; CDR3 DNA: TGTGCTAGTGGTTGGGCTAGCGGGGGCACAGATACGCAGTATTTT; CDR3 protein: CASGWASGGTDTQYF
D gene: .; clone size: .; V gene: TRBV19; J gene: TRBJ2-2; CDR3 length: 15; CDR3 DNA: TGTGCCAGTAGTAGCACGACAGGGAACACCGGGGAGCTGTTTTTT; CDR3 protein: CASSSTTGNTGELFF
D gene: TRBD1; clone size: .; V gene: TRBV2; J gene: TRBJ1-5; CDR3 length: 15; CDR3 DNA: TGTGCCAGCAGTGAAGCTGGGACAGGGAATCAGCCCCAGCATTTT; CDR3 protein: CASSEAGTGNQPQHF
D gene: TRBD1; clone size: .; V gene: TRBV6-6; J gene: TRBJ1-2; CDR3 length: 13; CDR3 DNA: TGTGCCAGCAGTTCAGACAGGGCCTATGGCTACACCTTC; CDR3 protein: CASSSDRAYGYTF
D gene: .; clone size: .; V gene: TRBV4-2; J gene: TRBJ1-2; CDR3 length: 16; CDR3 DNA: TGTGCCAGCAGCCAAAATCAGGCAACCCCTAACTATGGCTACACCTTC; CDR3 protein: CASSQNQATPNYGYTF
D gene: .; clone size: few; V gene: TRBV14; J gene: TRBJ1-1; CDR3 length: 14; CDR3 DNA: TGTGCCAGCAGCCAGTGGCGTTCCCAGGGTGAAGCTTTCTTT; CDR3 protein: CASSQWRSQGEAFF
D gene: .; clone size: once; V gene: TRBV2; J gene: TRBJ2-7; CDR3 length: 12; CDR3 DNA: TGTGCCAGCAGTGAACAGGCTCATGAGCAGTACTTC; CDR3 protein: CASSEQAHEQYF
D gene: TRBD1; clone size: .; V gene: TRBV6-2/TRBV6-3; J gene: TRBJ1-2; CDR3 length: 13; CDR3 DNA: TGTGCCAGCAGCTTGGACAGGGTGGATAGCTACACCTTC; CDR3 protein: CASSLDRVDSYTF
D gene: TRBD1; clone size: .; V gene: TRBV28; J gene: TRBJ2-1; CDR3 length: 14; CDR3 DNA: TGTGCCAGCAGTCCCTGGACAGGGCGGTATGAGCAGTTCTTC; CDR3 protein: CASSPWTGRYEQFF
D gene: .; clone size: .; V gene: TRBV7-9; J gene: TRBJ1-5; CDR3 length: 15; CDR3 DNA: TGTGCCAGCAGCTTAGGGGGCACCTATTCTCCGCCCCAGCATTTT; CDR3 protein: CASSLGGTYSPPQHF
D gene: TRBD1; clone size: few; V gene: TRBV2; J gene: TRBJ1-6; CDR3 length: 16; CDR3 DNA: TGTGCCAGCAAGACGGGACAGGCTCTACATAATTCACCCCTCCACTTT; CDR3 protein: CASKTGQALHNSPLHF
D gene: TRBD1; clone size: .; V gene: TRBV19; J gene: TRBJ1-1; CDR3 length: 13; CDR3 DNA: TGTGCCAGTAGCCCGCTCCAGGGACAGGAAGCTTTCTTT; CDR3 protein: CASSPLQGQEAFF
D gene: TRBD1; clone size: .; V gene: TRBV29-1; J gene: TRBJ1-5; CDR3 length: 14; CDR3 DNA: TGCAGCGTTGAGGAGACAGGGATCGGTCAGCCCCAGCATTTT; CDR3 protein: CSVEETGIGQPQHF
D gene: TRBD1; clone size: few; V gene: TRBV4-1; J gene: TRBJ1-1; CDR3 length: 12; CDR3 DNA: TGCGCCAGCAGCCCTGGGACAGCCGGAGCTTTCTTT; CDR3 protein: CASSPGTAGAFF
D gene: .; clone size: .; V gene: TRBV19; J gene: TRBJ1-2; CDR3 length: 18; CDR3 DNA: TGTGCCAGTAGTATGTACATAGGGGCAGGACCTACCAACTATGGCTACACCTTC; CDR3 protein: CASSMYIGAGPTNYGYTF
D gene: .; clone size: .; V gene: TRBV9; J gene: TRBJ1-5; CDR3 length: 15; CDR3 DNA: TGTGCCAGCAGCGCCGGAGGGGGGGGCGATCAGCCCCAGCATTTT; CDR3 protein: CASSAGGGGDQPQHF
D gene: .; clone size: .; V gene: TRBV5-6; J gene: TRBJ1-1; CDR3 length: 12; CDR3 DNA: TGTGCCAGCAGCACCGCAGGTCCCGAAGCTTTCTTT; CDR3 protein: CASSTAGPEAFF
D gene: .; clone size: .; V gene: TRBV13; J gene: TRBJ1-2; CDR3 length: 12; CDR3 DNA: TGTGCCAGCAGGGCCAATTTGGGCGGCTACACCTTC; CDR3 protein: CASRANLGGYTF
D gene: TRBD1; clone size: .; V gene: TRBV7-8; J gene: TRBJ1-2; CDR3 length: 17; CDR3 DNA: TGTGCCAGCAGCTTAGTACCTTTGACAGGGGGCGCGGGTGGCTACACCTTC; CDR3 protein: CASSLVPLTGGAGGYTF
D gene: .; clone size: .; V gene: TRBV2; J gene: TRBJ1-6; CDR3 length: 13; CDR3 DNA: TGTGCCAGCAGTGATGAGATTAATTCACCCCTCCACTTT; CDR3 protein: CASSDEINSPLHF
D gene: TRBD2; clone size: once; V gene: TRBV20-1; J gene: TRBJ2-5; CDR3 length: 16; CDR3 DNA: TGCAGTGCTAGTAATCCGGGACTAGCCCCCCAAGAGACCCAGTACTTC; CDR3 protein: CSASNPGLAPQETQYF
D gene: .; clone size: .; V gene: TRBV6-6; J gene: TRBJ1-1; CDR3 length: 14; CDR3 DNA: TGTGCCAGCAGTCAGGACAGTTACTCCACTGAAGCTTTCTTT; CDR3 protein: CASSQDSYSTEAFF
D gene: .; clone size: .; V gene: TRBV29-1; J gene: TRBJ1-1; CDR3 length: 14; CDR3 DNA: TGCAGCGTTGATTGGGGGGACGGTTACACTGAAGCTTTCTTT; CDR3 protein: CSVDWGDGYTEAFF
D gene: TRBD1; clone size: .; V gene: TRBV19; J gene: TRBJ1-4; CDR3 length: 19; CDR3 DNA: TGTGCCAGTAGCCTATTGACAGGGTGGAAGGATGAGGCTAATGAAAAACTGTTTTTT; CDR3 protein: CASSLLTGWKDEANEKLFF
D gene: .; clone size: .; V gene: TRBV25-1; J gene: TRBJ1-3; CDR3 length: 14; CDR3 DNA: TGTGCCAGCACAGATATTTCCGCTGGAAACACCATATATTTT; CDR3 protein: CASTDISAGNTIYF
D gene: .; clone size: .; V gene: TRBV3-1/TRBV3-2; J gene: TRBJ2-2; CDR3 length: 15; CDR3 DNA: TGTGCCAGCAGCCCACGGGTCGTGGACACCGGGGAGCTGTTTTTT; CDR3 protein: CASSPRVVDTGELFF
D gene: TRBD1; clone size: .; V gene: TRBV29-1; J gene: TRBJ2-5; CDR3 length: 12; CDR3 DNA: TGCAGCGCTACCGACAGGGCAGAGACCCAGTACTTC; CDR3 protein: CSATDRAETQYF
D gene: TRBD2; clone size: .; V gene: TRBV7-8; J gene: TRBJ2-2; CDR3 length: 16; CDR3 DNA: TGTGCCAGCACCCTGAGCGGGCGGGGGGATGGCGGGGAGCTGTTTTTT; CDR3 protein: CASTLSGRGDGGELFF
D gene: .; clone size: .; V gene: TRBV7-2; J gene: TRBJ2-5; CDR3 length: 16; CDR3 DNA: TGTGCCAGCAGCAAGCCCAGGGGCCGGTACCAAGAGACCCAGTACTTC; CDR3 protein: CASSKPRGRYQETQYF
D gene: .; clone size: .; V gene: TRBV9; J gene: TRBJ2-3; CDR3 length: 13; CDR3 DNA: TGTGCCAGCAGCGTCCCAGGGTCAGATACGCAGTATTTT; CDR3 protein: CASSVPGSDTQYF
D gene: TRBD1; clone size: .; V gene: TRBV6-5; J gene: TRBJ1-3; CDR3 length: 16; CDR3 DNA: TGTGCCAGCAGTTACTCGACAGGGAGTGCTGGAAACACCATATATTTT; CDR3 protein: CASSYSTGSAGNTIYF
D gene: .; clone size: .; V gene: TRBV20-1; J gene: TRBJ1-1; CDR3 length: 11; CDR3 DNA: TGCAGTGCTAGGAGGAACACTGAAGCTTTCTTT; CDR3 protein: CSARRNTEAFF
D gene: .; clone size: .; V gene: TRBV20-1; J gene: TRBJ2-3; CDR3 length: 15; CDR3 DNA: TGCAGTGCTAGTTTCACACGGGGGGCCCCAGATACGCAGTATTTT; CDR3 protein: CSASFTRGAPDTQYF
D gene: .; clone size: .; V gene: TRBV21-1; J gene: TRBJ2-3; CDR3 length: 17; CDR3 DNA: TGTGCCAGCCCGGAGAATGAGGATGAGTACGGCACAGATACGCAGTATTTT; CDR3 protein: CASPENEDEYGTDTQYF
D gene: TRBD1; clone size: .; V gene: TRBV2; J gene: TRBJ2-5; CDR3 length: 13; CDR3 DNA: TGTGCCAGCAGTGGGGACAGGGAGGAGACCCAGTACTTC; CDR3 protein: CASSGDREETQYF
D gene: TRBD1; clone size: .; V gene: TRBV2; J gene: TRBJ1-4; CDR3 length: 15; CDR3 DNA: TGTGCCAGCAGTGAAGCTTTCGGACAGGACGAAAAACTGTTTTTT; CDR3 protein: CASSEAFGQDEKLFF
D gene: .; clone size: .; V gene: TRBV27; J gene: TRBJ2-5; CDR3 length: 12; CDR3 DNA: TGTGCCAGCCTTAGCGTGGCGGAGACCCAGTACTTC; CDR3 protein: CASLSVAETQYF
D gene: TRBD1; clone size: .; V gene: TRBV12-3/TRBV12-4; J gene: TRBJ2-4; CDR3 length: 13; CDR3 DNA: TGTGCCAGCAGTTCGGGGACAGGGGTTATTCAGTACTTC; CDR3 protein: CASSSGTGVIQYF
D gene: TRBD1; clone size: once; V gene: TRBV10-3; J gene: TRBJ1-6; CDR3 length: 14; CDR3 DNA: TGTGCCATCGGGGTGGACAGGGAAAATTCACCCCTCCACTTT; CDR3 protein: CAIGVDRENSPLHF
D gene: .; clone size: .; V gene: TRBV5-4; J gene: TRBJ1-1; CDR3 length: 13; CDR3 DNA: TGTGCCAGCAGCCCAACACCGAACACTGAAGCTTTCTTT; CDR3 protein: CASSPTPNTEAFF
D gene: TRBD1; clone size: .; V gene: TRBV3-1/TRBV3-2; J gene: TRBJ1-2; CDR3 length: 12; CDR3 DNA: TGTGCCAGCAGCCTAAGACAGGGAGGCTACACCTTC; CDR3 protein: CASSLRQGGYTF
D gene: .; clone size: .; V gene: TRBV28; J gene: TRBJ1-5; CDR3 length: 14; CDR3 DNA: TGTGCCAGCAGTTTAGGAGGTTTCAATCAGCCCCAGCATTTT; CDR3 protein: CASSLGGFNQPQHF
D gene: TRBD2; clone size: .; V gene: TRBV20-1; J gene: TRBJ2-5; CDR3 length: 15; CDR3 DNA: TGCAGTGCTAGTCCTAGCGGGGGAAAGGGAGAGACCCAGTACTTC; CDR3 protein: CSASPSGGKGETQYF
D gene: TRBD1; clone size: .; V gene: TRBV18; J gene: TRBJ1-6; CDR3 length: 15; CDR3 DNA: TGTGCCAGCTCTCCTTCAGGGGGCGGGAATTCACCCCTCCACTTT; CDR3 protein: CASSPSGGGNSPLHF
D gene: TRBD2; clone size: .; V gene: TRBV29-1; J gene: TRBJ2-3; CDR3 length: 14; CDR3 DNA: TGCAGCGTCGCCCGTATGGCGGGGGGGAATACGCAGTATTTT; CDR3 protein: CSVARMAGGNTQYF
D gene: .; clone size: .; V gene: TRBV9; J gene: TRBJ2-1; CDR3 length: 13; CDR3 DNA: TGTGCCAGCAGCGTAGCTCCCCACAATGAGCAGTTCTTC; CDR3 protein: CASSVAPHNEQFF
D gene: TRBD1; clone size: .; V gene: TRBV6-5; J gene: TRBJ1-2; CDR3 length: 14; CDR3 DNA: TGTGCCAGCAGAAAACCGGGACAGGGTTATGGCTACACCTTC; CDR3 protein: CASRKPGQGYGYTF
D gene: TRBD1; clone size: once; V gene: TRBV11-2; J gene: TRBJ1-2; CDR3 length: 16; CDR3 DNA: TGTGCCAGCAGCTTAGAAGCCGGGACAGACCTCATAGGCTACACCTTC; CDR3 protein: CASSLEAGTDLIGYTF
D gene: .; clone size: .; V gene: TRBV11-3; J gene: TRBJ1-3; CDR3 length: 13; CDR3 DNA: TGTGCCACTCAGACAGGCTCTGGAAACACCATATATTTT; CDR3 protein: CATQTGSGNTIYF
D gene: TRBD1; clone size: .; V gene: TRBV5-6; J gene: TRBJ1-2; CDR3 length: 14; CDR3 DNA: TGTGCCAGCAGCGAGGACAGGGCTAACTATGGCTACACCTTC; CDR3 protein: CASSEDRANYGYTF
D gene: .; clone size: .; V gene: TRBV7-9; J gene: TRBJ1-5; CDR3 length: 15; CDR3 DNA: TGTGCCAGCAGCCCCACAGGGTCTGGCAATCAGCCCCAGCATTTT; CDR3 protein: CASSPTGSGNQPQHF
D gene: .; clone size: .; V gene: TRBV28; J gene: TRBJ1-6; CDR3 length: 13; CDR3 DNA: TGTGCCAGCTCGGGGGATAGTAATTCACCCCTCCACTTT; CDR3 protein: CASSGDSNSPLHF
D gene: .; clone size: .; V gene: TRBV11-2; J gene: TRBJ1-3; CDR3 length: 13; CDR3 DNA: TGTGCCAGCAGCCGCTCGGTCGGAGACACCATATATTTT; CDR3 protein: CASSRSVGDTIYF